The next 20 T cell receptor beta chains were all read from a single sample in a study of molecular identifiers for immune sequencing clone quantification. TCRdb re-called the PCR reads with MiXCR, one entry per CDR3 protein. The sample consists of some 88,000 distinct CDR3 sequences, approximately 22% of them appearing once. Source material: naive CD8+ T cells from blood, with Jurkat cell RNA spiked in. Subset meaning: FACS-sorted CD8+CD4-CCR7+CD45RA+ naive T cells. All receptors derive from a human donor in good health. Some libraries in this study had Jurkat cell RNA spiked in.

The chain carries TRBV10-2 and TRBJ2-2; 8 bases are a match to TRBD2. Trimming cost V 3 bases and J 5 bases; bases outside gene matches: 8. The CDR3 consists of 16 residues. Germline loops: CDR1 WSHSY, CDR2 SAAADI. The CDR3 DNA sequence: TGCGCCAGCAGTGACGAGGCGGGAGGCCTGACCGGGGAGCTGTTTTTT. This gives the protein CASSDEAGGLTGELFF.

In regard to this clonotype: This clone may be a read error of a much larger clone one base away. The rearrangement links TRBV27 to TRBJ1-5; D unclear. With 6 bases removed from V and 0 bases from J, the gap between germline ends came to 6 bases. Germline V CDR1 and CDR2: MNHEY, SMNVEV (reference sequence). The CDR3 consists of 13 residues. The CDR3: CASRRSSNQPQHF. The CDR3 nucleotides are TGTGCCAGCAGGAGGAGTAGCAATCAGCCCCAGCATTTT.

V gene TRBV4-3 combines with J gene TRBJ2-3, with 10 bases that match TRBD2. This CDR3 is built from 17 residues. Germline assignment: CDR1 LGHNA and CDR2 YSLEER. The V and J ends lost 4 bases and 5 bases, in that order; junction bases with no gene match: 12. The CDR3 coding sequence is TGCGCCAGCAGCCCCGGAACAGCGGGAGGGCCGGAAGATACGCAGTATTTT. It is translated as CASSPGTAGGPEDTQYF.

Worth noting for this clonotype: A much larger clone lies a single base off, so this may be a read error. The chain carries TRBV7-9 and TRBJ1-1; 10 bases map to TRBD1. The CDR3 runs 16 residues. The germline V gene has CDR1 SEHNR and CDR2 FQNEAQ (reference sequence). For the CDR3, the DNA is TGTGCCAGCAGCTCCATGACAGGGGGCCTAAACACTGAAGCTTACTTT. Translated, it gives CASSSMTGGLNTEAYF.

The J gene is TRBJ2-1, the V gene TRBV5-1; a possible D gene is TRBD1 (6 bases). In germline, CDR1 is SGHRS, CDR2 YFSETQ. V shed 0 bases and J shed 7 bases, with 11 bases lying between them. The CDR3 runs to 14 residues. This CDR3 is CASSLEQGVNEQFF. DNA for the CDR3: TGCGCCAGCAGCTTGGAACAGGGAGTGAATGAGCAGTTCTTC.

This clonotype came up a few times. The CDR3 region has the DNA TGTGCCAGCAGTTTAAGGGCAGGGGGGTTGAGTGAGCAGTTCTTC. Protein product: CASSLRAGGLSEQFF. V and J are TRBV28 and TRBJ2-1, with D maybe TRBD1 (7 bases). Between the trimmed V and J ends, which lost 2 bases and 9 bases, there was a span of 17 bases. CDR3 length: 15 amino acids. In germline, CDR1 is MDHEN, CDR2 SYDVKM.

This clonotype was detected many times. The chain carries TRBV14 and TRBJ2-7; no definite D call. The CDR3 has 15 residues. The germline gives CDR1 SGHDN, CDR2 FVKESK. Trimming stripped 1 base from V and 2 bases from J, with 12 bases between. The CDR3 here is CASSQGVLGPYEQYF. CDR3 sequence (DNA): TGTGCCAGCAGCCAAGGTGTTCTAGGCCCCTACGAGCAGTACTTC.

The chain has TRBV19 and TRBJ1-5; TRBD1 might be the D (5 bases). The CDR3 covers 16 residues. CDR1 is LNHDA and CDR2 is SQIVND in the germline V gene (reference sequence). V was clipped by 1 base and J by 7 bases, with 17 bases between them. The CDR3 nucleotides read TGTGCCAGTAGTATAGCAACAAGGGGCCGTGGACAGCCCCAGCATTTT. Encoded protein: CASSIATRGRGQPQHF.

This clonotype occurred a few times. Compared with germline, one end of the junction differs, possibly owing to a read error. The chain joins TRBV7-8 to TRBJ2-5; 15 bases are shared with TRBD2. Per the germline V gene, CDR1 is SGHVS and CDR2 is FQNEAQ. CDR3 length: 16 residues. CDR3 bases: TGTACCAGCAGCTTTTGGACTAGCGGGGGGGCAGAGACCCAGTACTTC. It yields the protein CTSSFWTSGGAETQYF.

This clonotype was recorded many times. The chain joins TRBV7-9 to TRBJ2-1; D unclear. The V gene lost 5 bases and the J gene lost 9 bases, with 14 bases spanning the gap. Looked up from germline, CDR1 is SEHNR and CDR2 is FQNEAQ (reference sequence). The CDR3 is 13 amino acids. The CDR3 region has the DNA TGTGCCAGCAGCGCCCCAAGCCCCGGTGAGCAGTTCTTC. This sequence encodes CASSAPSPGEQFF.

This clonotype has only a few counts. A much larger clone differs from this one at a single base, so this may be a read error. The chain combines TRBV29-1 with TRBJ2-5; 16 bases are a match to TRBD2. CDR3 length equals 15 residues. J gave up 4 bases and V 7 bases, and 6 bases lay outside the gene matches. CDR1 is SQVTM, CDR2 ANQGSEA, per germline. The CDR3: CSAEGTSGRAETQYF. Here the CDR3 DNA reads TGCAGCGCTGAGGGGACTAGCGGGAGGGCAGAGACCCAGTACTTC.

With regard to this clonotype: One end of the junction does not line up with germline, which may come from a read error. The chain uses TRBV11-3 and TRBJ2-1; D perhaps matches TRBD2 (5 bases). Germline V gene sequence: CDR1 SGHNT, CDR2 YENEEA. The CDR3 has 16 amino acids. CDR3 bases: TGTGCCAGCAGCCCGACTAATGCCGCTTCCTACAATGAGCAGCTCTTC. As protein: CASSPTNAASYNEQLF.

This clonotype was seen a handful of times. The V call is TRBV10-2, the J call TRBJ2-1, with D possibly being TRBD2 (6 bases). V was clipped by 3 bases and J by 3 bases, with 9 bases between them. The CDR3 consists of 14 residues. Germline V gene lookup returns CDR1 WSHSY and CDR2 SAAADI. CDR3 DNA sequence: TGCGCCAGCAGTGAAGGGCGGGGCTACAATGAGCAGTTCTTC. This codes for CASSEGRGYNEQFF.

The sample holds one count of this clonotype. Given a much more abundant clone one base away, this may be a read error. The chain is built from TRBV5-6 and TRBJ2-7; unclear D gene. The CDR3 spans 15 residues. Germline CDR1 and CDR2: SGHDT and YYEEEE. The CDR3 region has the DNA TGTGCCAGCAGCTTGGCGGGTCGGGCCTCCTGCGAGCAGTACTTC. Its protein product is CASSLAGRASCEQYF.

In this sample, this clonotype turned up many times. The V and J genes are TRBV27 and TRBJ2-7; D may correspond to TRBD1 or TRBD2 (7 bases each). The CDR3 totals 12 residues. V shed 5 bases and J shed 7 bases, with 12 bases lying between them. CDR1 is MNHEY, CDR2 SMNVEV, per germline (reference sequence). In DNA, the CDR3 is TGTGCCAGCAGTGATCAGGGGGGGGAGCAGTACTTC. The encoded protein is CASSDQGGEQYF.

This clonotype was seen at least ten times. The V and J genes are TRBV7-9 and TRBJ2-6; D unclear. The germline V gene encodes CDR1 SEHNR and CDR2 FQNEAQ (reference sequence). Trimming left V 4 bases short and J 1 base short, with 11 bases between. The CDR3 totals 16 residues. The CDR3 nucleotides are TGTGCCAGCAGCTCCTCTAGGGTTTCTGGGGCCAACGTCCTGACTTTC. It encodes CASSSSRVSGANVLTF.

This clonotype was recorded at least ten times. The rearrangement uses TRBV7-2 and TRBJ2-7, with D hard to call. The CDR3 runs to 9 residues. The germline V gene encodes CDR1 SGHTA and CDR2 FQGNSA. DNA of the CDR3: TGTGCGTCGGGCTACGAGCAGTACTTC. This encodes CASGYEQYF. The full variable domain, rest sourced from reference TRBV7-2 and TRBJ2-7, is GAGVSQSPSNKVTEKGKDVELRCDPISGHTALYWYRQSLGQGLEFLIYFQGNSAPDKSGLPSDRFSAERTGGSVSTLTIQRTQQEDSAVYLCASGYEQYFGPGTRLTVT.

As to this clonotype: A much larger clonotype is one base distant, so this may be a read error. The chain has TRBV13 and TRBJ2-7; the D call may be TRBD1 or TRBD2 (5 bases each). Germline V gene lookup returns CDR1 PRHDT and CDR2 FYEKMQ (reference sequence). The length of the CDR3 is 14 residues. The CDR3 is CAGSKPGPNYEQYF. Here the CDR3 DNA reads TGTGCCGGCAGCAAACCGGGACCTAACTACGAGCAGTACTTC. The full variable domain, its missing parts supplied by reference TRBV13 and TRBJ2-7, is AAGVIQSPRHLIKEKRETATLKCYPIPRHDTVYWYQQGPGQDPQFLISFYEKMQSDKGSIPDRFSAQQFSDYHSELNMSSLELGDSALYFCAGSKPGPNYEQYFGPGTRLTVT.

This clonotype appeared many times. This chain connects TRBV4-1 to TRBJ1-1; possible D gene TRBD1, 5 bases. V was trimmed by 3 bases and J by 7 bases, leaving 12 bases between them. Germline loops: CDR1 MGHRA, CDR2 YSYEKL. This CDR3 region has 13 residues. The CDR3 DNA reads TGCGCCAGCAGCCAGCCTGGGGGTATTGAAGCTTTCTTT. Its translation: CASSQPGGIEAFF.

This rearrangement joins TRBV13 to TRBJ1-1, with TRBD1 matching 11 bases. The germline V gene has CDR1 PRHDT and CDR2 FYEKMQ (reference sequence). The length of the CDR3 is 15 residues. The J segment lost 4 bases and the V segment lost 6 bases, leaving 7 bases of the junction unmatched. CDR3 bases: TGTGCCAGCAGTTCCGGGACAGGGGGGAGCACTGAAGCTTTCTTT. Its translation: CASSSGTGGSTEAFF.